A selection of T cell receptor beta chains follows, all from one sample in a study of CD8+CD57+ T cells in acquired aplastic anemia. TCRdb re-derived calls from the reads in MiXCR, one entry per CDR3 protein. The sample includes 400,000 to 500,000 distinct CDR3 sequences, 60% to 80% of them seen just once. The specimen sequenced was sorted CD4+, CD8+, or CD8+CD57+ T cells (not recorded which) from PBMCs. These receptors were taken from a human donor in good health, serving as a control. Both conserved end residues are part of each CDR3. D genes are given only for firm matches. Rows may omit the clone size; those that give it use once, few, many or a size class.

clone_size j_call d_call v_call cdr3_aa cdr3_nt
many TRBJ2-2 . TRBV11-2 CASSLGRGTSAGELFF TGTGCCAGCAGCTTAGGTCGGGGTACCAGCGCCGGGGAGCTGTTTTTT
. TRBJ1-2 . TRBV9 CASTRRGPSTSGPF .
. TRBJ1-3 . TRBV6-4 CASELDTGTVSGNTIYF TGTGCCAGCGAATTGGATACGGGAACAGTCTCTGGAAACACCATATATTTT
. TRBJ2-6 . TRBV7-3 CASRLGLGSEQYFVLTF .
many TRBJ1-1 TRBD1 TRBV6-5 CASTRTGGVNTEAFF TGTGCCAGCACCCGGACAGGGGGCGTGAACACTGAAGCTTTCTTT
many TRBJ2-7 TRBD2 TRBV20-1 CSAPPGGGEQYF TGCAGTGCTCCTCCTGGCGGGGGCGAGCAGTACTTC
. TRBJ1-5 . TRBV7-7 CASSLANVASHYLPQHF TGTGCCAGCAGCTTAGCAAACGTAGCGAGCCACTATCTGCCCCAGCATTTT
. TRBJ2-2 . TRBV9 CASSVGGATGELFF TGTGCCAGCAGCGTAGGGGGGGCTACCGGGGAGCTGTTTTTT
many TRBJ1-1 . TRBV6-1 CASSVTVWGNTEAFF TGTGCCAGCAGTGTAACCGTTTGGGGGAACACTGAAGCTTTCTTT
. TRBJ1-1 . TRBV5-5 CASSFRRANTEAFF TGTGCCAGCAGCTTTAGGCGGGCGAACACTGAAGCTTTCTTT
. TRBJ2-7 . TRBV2 CASSLQGSSYEQYF TGTGCCAGCAGCCTCCAGGGGAGCTCCTACGAGCAGTACTTC
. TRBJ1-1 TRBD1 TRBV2 CASSKYRGENTEAFF TGTGCCAGCAGCAAGTACAGGGGTGAGAACACTGAAGCTTTCTTT
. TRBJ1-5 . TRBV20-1 CSARIPGKAEPQHF TGCAGTGCTAGAATTCCAGGGAAGGCCGAGCCCCAGCATTTT
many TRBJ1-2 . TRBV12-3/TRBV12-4 CASSPGTGNYGYTF TGTGCCAGCAGCCCTGGGACCGGCAACTATGGCTACACCTTC
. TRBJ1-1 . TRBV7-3 CASSLRRCPEAFF TGTGCCAGCAGCTTGCGTCGGTGCCCTGAAGCTTTCTTT
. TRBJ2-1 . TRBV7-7 CASSLEHHNEQFF TGTGCTAGCAGCTTAGAACATCACAATGAGCAGTTCTTC
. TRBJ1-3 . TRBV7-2 CASSLAGSTGNTIYF TGCGCCAGCAGCTTGGCCGGTAGCACTGGAAACACCATATACTTT
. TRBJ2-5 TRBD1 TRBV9 CASRASDRGGAQYF TGTGCCAGCAGGGCATCAGACAGGGGTGGCGCGCAGTACTTC
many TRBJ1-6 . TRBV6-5 CASSWDPRGGLPLHF TGTGCCAGCAGTTGGGATCCACGGGGGGGTCTACCCCTCCACTTT
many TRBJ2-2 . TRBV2 CASSGIAGGVTGELFF TGTGCCAGCAGTGGCATCGCAGGGGGGGTCACCGGGGAGCTGTTTTTT
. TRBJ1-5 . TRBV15 CATSNDMSQHF TGTGCCACCAGCAATGACATGTCGCAGCATTTT
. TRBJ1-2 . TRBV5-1 CASSLDQGNYGYTF TGCGCCAGCAGCTTGGACCAGGGGAACTATGGCTACACCTTC
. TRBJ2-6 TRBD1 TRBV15 CATSSDRGGSGANVLTF TGTGCCACCAGCAGTGACAGGGGCGGTTCTGGGGCCAACGTCCTGACTTTC
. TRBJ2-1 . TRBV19 CASSEWGGARGEQFF TGCGCCAGTAGTGAATGGGGGGGGGCTAGAGGTGAGCAGTTCTTC
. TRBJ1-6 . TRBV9 CASSDWDNQETQSLHF TGTGCCAGCAGCGACTGGGACAACCAAGAGACCCAGTCCCTCCACTTT
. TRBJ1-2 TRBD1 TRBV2 CATGTDRADYVYTF TGTGCCACCGGTACGGACAGGGCGGACTACGTCTACACCTTC
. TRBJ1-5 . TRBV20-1 CSSMASGGPQHF TGCAGTTCGATGGCTAGCGGGGGGCCCCAGCATTTT
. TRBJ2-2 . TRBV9 CASSPTVGSGDTFF TGTGCCAGCAGCCCGACCGTTGGGTCTGGGGACACCTTTTTT
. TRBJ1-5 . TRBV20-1 CSARPAHEHSQHF TGCAGTGCTAGACCAGCCCATGAACACTCCCAGCATTTT
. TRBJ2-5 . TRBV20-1 CSARQGRWGTQYF TGCAGTGCTAGACAGGGACGGTGGGGGACCCAGTACTTC
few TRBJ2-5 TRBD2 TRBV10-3 CASGLAGGQETQYF TGTGCCTCAGGACTAGCGGGGGGCCAAGAGACCCAGTACTTC
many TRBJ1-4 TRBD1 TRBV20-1 CSARSDRQGRTEKLFF TGCAGTGCTCGATCAGACCGACAGGGGCGGACTGAAAAACTGTTTTTT
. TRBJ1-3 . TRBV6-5 CASRGPGESGNTIYF TGCGCTAGCAGAGGGCCAGGGGAGTCTGGAAACACCATATATTTT
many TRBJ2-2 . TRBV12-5 CASGLVGTFTGELFF TGTGCTAGTGGTTTGGTGGGGACCTTCACCGGGGAGCTGTTTTTT
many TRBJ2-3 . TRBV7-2 CASSPILRRGGTDTQYF TGTGCCAGCAGCCCGATACTCAGGAGGGGGGGCACAGATACGCAGTATTTT
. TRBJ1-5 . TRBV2 CASRPSNQPQHF TGTGCCAGCAGGCCTAGCAATCAGCCCCAGCATTTT
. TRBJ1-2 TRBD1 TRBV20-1 CSARGQGRARYTF TGCAGTGCTAGAGGACAGGGTAGGGCTCGCTACACCTTC
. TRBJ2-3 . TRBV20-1 CSARTASDTPDTQYF TGCAGTGCTAGGACGGCATCCGATACGCCAGATACGCAGTATTTT
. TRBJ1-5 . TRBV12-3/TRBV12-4 CASTPSADQPQHF TGTGCCAGCACTCCTTCAGCGGATCAGCCCCAGCATTTT
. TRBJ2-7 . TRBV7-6 CASSLAGESGTSYEQYF TGTGCCAGCAGCTTAGCCGGGGAGAGCGGTACTTCCTACGAGCAGTACTTC
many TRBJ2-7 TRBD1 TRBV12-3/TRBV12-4 CASSLMGRGYEQYF TGTGCCAGCAGTTTAATGGGCAGGGGGTACGAGCAGTACTTC
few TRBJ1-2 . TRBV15 CATSRVDPSYGYTF TGTGCCACCAGCAGAGTGGACCCCTCCTACGGCTACACCTTC